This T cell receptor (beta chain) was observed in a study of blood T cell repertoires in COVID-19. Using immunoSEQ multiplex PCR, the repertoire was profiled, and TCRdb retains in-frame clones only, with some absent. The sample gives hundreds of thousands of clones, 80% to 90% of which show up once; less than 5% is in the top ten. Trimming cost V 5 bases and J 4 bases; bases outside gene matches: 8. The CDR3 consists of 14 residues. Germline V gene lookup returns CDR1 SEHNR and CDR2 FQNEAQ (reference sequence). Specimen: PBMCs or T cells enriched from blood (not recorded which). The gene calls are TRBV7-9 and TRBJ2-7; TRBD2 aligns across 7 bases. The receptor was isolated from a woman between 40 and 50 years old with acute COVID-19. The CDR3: CASSRGGAGYEQYF. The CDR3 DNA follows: TGTGCCAGCAGCCGTGGTGGAGCGGGGTACGAGCAGTACTTC.